This TCR beta chain was captured in a study of Ad26.COV2.S vaccination and SARS-CoV-2 variants. The treatment is: 19 received Ad26.COV2.S at low or high dose, single or two shots; several received placebo; per-sample allocation not given. Day 63 after the first vaccine or placebo injection was the time point for sampling. Immunization relied on an Ad26 vector, which expressed Wuhan-strain SARS-CoV-2 spike. The table came from immunoSEQ multiplex PCR; TCRdb's copy has only in-frame clones and leaves some out. The sample carries some 350,000 clones, 70% to 90% recorded once. Source: peripheral blood, taken in a trial of Ad26.COV2.S vaccine versus placebo. This TCR came from a person aged 18-60 years who received the Ad26.COV2.S COVID-19 vaccine or a placebo.

The CDR3 sequence is CASSSPYVYEQYF. The CDR3 region has the DNA TGTGCCAGCAGCTCCCCCTATGTCTACGAGCAGTACTTC. The chain uses TRBV11-2 and TRBJ2-7; D is uncertain. Germline V gene data show CDR1 as SGHAT and CDR2 as FQNNGV. This CDR3 region has 13 residues. The germline V and J ends were trimmed by 4 bases and 3 bases, with 10 bases remaining between them.